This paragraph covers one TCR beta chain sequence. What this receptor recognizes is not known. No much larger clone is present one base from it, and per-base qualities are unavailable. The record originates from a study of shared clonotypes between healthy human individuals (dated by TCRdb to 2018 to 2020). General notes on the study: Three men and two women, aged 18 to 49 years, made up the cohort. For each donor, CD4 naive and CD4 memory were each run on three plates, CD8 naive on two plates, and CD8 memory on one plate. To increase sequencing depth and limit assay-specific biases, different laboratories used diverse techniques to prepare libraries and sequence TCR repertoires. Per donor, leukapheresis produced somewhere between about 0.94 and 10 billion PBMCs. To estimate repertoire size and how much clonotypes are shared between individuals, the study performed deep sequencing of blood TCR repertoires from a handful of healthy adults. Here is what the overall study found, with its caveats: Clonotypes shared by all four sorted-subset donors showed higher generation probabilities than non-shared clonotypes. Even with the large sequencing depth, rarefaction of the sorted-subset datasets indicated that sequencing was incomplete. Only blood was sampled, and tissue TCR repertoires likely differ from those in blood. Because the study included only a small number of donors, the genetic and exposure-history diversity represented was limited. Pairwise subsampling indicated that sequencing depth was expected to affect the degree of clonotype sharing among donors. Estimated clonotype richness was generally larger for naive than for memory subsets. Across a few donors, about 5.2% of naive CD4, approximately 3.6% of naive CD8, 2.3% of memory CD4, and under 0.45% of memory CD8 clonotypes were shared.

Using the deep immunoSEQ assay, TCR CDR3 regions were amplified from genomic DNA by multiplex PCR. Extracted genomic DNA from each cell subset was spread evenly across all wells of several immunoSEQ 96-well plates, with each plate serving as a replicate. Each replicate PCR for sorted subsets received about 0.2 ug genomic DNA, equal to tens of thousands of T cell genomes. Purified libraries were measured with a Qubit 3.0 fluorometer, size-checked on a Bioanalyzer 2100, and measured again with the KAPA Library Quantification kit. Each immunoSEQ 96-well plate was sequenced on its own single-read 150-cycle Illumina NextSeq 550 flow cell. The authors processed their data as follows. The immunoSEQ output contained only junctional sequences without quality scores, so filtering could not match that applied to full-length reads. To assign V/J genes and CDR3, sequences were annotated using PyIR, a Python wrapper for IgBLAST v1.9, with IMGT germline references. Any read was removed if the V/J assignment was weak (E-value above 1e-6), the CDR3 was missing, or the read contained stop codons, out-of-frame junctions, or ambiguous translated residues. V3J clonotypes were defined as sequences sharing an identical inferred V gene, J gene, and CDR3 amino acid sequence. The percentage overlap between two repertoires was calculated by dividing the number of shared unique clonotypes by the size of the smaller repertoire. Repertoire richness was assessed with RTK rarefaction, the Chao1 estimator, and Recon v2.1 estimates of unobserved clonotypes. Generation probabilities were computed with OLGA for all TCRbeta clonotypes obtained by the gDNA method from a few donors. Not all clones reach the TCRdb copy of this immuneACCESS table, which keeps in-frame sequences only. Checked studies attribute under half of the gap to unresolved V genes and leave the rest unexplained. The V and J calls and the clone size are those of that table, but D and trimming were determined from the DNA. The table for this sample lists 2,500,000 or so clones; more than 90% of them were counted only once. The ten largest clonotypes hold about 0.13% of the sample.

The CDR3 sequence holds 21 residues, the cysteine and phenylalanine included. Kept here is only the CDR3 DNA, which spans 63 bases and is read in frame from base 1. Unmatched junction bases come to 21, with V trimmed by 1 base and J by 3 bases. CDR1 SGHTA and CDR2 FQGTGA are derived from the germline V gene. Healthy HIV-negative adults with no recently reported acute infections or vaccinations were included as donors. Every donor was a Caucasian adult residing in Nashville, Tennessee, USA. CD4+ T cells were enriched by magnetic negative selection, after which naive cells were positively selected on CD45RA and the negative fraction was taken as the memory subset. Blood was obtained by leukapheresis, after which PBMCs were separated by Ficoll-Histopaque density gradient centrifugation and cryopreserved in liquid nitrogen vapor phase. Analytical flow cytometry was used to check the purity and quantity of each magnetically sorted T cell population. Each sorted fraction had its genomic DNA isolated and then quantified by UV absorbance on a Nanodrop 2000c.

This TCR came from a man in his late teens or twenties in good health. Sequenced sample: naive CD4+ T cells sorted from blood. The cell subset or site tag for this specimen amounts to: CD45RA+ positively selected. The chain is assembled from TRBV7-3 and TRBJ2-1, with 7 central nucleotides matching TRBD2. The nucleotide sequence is TGTGCCAGCAGCTTAAAGACCGTAGTAGTTAGTCGGGGGGAGGGCTACAATGAGCAGTTCTTC. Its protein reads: CASSLKTVVVSRGEGYNEQFF.